This TCR beta chain was profiled in a study of blood T cell repertoires in COVID-19. About the research overall: Collection of acute and convalescent COVID-19 samples took place in the United States, Italy and Spain. T cells, B-cell-depleted T cells, or PBMCs supplied cDNA or gDNA.

Original processing notes: Estimation of nucleated cell counts relied on the amplification of reference gene primers. Produced via immunoSEQ multiplex PCR; TCRdb's table is partial and in-frame only. That table furnishes V, J and clone size, whereas the DNA furnished D and trimming. This table holds some 150,000 clones, roughly 80% found once. CDR3 length: 12 amino acids. V lost 4 bases, J lost 6 bases, and 7 bases lay in between. The clonotype originates from a man aged 45-60 years with active or convalescent COVID-19. Sequences were obtained from peripheral blood. The chain couples TRBV12-3 or TRBV12-4 to TRBJ2-1; D ambiguous. The CDR3 coding sequence is TGTGCCAGCAGTTCGGGTCGCAATGAGCAGTTCTTC. As protein: CASSSGRNEQFF.